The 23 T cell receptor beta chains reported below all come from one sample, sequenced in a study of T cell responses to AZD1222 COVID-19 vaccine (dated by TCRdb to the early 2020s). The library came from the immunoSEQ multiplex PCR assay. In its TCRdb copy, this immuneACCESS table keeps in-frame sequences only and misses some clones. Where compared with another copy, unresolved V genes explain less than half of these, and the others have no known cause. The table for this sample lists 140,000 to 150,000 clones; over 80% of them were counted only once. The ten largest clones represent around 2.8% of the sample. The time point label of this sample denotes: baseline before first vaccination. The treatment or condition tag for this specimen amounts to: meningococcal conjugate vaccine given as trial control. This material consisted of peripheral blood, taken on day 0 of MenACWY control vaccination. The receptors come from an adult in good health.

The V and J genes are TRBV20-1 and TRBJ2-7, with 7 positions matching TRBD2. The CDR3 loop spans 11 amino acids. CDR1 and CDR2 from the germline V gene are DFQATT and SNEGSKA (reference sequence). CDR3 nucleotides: TGCACCACTAGCGACTCCTACGAGCAGTACTTC. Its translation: CTTSDSYEQYF.

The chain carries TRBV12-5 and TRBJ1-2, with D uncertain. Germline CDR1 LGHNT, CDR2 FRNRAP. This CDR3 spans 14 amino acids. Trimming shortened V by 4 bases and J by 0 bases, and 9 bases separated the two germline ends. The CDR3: CASGSTWANYGYTF. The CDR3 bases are TGTGCTAGTGGTTCGACATGGGCTAACTATGGCTACACCTTC. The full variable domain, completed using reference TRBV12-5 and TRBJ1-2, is DARVTQTPRHKVTEMGQEVTMRCQPILGHNTVFWYRQTMMQGLELLAYFRNRAPLDDSGMPKDRFSAEMPDATLATLKIQPSEPRDSAVYFCASGSTWANYGYTFGSGTRLTVV.

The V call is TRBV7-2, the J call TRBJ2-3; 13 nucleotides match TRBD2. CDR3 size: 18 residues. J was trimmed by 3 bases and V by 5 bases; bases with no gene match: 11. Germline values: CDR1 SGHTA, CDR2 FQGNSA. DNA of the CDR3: TGTGCCAGCAGCGAATTACCTCTGACTAGCGGGAGGACAGATACGCAGTATTTT. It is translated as CASSELPLTSGRTDTQYF.

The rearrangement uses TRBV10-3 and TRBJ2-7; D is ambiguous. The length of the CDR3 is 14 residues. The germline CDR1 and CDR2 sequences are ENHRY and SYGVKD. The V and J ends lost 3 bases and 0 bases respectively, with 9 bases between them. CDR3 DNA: TGTGCCATCAGTGATGACCGAAACTCCTACGAGCAGTACTTC. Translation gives CAISDDRNSYEQYF.

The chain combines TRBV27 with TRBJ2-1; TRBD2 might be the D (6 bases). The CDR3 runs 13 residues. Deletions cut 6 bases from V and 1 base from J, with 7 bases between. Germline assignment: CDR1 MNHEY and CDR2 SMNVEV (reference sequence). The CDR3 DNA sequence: TGTGCCAGCAGAGGGACTTCCTACAATGAGCAGTTCTTC. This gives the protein CASRGTSYNEQFF.

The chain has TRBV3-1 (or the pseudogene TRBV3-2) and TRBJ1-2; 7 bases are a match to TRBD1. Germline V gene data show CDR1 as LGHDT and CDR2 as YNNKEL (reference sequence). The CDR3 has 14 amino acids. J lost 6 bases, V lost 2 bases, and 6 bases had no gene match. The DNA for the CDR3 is TGTGCCAGCAGCCAATGGACAGGCTCGGATGGCTACACCTTC. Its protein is CASSQWTGSDGYTF.

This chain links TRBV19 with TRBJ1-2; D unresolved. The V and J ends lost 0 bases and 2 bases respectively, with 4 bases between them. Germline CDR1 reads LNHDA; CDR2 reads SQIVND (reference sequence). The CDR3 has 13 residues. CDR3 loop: CASSIEQNYGYTF. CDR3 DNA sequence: TGTGCCAGTAGTATAGAACAGAACTATGGCTACACCTTC.

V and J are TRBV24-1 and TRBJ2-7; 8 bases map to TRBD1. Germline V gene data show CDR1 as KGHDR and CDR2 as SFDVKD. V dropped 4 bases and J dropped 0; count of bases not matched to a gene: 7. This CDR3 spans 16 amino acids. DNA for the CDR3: TGTGCCACCAGTGAATTTCCGACAGGGGTCTCCTACGAGCAGTACTTC. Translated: CATSEFPTGVSYEQYF.

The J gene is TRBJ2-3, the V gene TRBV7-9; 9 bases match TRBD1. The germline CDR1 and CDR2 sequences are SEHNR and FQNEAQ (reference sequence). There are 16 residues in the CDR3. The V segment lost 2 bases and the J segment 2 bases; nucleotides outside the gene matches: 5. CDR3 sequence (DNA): TGTGCCAGCAGCTTATACGGGACAGGGAACACAGATACGCAGTATTTT. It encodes CASSLYGTGNTDTQYF.

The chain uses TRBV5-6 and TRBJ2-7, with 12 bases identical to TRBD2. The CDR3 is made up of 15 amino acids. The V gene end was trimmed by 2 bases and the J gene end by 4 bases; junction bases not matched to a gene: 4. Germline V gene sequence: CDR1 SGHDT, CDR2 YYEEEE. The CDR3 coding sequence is TGTGCCAGCAGCTTCCTGACTAGCGGGAGTTACGAGCAGTACTTC. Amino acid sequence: CASSFLTSGSYEQYF.

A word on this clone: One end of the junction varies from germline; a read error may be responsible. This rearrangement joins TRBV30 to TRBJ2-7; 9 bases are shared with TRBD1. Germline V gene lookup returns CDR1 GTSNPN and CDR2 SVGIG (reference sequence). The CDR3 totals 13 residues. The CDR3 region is CAWSVLGQGPADF. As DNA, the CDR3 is TGTGCCTGGAGTGTACTAGGACAGGGGCCCGCGGACTTC.

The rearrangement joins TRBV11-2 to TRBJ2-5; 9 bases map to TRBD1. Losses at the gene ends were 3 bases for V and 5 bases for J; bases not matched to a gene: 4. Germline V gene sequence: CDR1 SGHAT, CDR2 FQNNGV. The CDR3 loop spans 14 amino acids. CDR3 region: CASSLAGTGETQYF. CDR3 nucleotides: TGTGCCAGCAGCTTGGCCGGGACAGGGGAGACCCAGTACTTC. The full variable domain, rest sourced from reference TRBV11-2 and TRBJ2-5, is EAGVAQSPRYKIIEKRQSVAFWCNPISGHATLYWYQQILGQGPKLLIQFQNNGVVDDSQLPKDRFSAERLKGVDSTLKIQPAKLEDSAVYLCASSLAGTGETQYFGPGTRLLVL.

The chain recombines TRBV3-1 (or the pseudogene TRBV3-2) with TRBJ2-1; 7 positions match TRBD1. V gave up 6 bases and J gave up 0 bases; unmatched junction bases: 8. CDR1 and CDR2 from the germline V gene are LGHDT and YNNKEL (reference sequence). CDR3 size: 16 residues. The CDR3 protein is CASRTTTGSSYNEQFF. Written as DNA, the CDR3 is TGTGCCAGCAGAACCACGACAGGGAGCTCCTACAATGAGCAGTTCTTC.

CDR3 sequence: CASSLGRGQYNEQFF. DNA for the CDR3: TGTGCCAGCAGCTTAGGGAGGGGGCAGTACAATGAGCAGTTCTTC. The chain carries TRBV7-3 and TRBJ2-1; D may correspond to TRBD1 or TRBD2 (7 bases each). V lost 2 bases, J lost 4 bases, and 12 bases lay in between. The CDR3 covers 15 residues. The germline V gene has CDR1 SGHTA and CDR2 FQGTGA.

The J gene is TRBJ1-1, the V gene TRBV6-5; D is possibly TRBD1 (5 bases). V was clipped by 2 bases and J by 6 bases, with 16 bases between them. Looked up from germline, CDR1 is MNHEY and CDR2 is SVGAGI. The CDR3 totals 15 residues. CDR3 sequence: CASSYGAVGEPEAFF. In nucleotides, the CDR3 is TGTGCCAGCAGTTACGGTGCGGTAGGGGAGCCTGAAGCTTTCTTT.

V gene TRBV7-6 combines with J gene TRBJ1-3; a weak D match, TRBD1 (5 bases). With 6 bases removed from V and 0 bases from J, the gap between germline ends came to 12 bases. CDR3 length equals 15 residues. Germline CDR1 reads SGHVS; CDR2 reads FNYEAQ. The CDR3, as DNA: TGTGCCAGCAGTTCCCGACAGAGCTCTGGAAACACCATATATTTT. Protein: CASSSRQSSGNTIYF.

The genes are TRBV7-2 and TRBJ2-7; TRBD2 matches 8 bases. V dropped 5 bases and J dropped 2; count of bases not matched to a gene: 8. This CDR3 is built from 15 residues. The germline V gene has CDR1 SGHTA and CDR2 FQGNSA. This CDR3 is CASSATGTRTYEQYF. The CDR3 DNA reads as TGTGCCAGCAGCGCGACCGGGACTAGGACCTACGAGCAGTACTTC.

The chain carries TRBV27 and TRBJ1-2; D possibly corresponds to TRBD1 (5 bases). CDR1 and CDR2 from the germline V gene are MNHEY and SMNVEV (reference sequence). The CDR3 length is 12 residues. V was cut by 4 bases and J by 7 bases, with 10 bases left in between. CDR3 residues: CASSSAGGGYTF. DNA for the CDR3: TGTGCCAGCAGTTCGGCCGGGGGTGGCTACACCTTC.

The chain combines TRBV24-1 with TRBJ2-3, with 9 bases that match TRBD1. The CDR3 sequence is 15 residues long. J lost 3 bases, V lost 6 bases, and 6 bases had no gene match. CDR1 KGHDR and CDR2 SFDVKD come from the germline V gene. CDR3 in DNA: TGTGCCACCAGTACCACGGGACAGGGTACAGATACGCAGTATTTT. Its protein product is CATSTTGQGTDTQYF.

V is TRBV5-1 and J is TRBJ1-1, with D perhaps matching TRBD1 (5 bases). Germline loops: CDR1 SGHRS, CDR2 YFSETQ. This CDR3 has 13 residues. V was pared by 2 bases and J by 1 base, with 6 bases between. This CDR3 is CASSFDRNTEAFF. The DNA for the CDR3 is TGCGCCAGCAGCTTCGACAGGAACACTGAAGCTTTCTTT.

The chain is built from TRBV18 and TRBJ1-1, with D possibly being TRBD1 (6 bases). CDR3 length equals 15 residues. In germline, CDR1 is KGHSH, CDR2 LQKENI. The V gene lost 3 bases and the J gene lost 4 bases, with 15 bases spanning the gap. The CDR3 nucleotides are TGTGCCAGCTCACCTGGGACACCGGTGGGCACTGAAGCTTTCTTT. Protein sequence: CASSPGTPVGTEAFF.

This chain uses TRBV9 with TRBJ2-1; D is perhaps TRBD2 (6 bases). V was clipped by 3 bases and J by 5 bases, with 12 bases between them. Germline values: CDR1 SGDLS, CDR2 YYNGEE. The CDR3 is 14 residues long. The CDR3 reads CASSARDLNNEQFF. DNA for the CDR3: TGTGCCAGCAGCGCCCGGGACTTGAACAATGAGCAGTTCTTC.

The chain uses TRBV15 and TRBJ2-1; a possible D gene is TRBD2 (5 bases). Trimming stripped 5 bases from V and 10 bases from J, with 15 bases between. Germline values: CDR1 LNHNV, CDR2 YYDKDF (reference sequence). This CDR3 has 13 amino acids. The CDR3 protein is CATSGVRVGEQFF. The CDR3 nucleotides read TGTGCCACCAGCGGGGTGAGGGTAGGGGAGCAGTTCTTC.